The next 21 T cell receptor beta chains were all read from a single sample in a study of shared clonotypes between healthy human individuals. Data came from immunoSEQ multiplex PCR; TCRdb stores just in-frame clones and leaves some out. Of 85,000 to 100,000 clones detected, under 80% appear once; the ten largest clones hold about 42%. The source material was memory CD8+ T cells sorted from blood. Documented subset: CD45RO+ cells pooled with CCR7-negative TemRA cells. These receptors all come from a young man in good health.

DNA for the CDR3: TGTGCCAGCAGTTCCCCGATACTACAGGGTAAGAACGAGCAGTACTTC. This gives the protein CASSSPILQGKNEQYF. The J gene is TRBJ2-7, the V gene TRBV28; tentative D call: TRBD1 (6 bases). The CDR3 loop spans 16 amino acids. The germline V and J ends were trimmed by 4 bases and 5 bases, with 21 bases remaining between them. The germline V gene has CDR1 MDHEN and CDR2 SYDVKM.

The gene calls are TRBV4-3 and TRBJ2-1; D perhaps matches TRBD2 (6 bases). With 3 bases removed from V and 2 bases from J, the gap between germline ends came to 23 bases. CDR1 and CDR2 (germline): LGHNA, YSLEER. CDR3 length: 19 residues. The CDR3 protein is CASSQPKGSGSLPYNEQFF. The CDR3 nucleotides are TGCGCCAGCAGCCAGCCCAAGGGATCCGGGAGTCTTCCCTACAATGAGCAGTTCTTC.

This clone was counted once. The CDR3 reads CASSTTGYTEAFF. DNA for the CDR3: TGTGCCAGCAGTACGACAGGGTACACTGAAGCTTTCTTT. The V call is TRBV27, the J call TRBJ1-1; TRBD1 matches at 7 bases. V was clipped by 5 bases and J by 3 bases; unmatched bases: 3. Germline CDR1 is MNHEY and CDR2 is SMNVEV (reference sequence). The CDR3 runs 13 residues.

The chain carries TRBV27 and TRBJ2-1; 9 nucleotides line up with TRBD1. Germline V gene lookup returns CDR1 MNHEY and CDR2 SMNVEV (reference sequence). The ends lost 5 bases at V and 6 bases at J; junction bases unmatched: 8. CDR3 length: 15 residues. CDR3 in DNA: TGTGCCAGCAGTGCCCCCGGGACAGGGTTCAATGAGCAGTTCTTC. Translated, it gives CASSAPGTGFNEQFF.

This chain connects TRBV6-5 to TRBJ1-1; D ambiguous. V was pared by 2 bases and J by 0 bases, with 1 base between. CDR1 and CDR2 (germline): MNHEY, SVGAGI. This CDR3 region has 12 residues. CDR3 in DNA: TGTGCCAGCAGTTACATGAACACTGAAGCTTTCTTT. This codes for CASSYMNTEAFF.

V is TRBV7-4 and J is TRBJ2-3, with D perhaps TRBD1 (5 bases). CDR3 length equals 12 residues. CDR1 is SGHVT and CDR2 is SQSDAQ in the germline V gene. Between the trimmed V and J ends, which lost 4 bases and 7 bases, there was a span of 9 bases. The CDR3 reads CASSSTGNTQYF. CDR3 in DNA: TGTGCCAGCAGCTCTACAGGAAATACGCAGTATTTT.

This clone came up many times. The chain has TRBV6-5 and TRBJ2-7; 8 nucleotides align to TRBD2. In germline, CDR1 is MNHEY, CDR2 SVGAGI. V was pared by 0 bases and J by 2 bases, with 0 bases of the junction left unmatched. This CDR3 has 14 residues. The CDR3 bases are TGTGCCAGCAGTTACTCGACTAGCGCCTACGAGCAGTACTTC. It codes for CASSYSTSAYEQYF.

This rearrangement joins TRBV7-6 to TRBJ2-1, with D possibly TRBD2 on 6 matching bases. Germline V lookup: CDR1 SGHVS, CDR2 FNYEAQ. Trimming left V 1 base short and J 0 bases short, with 10 bases between. This CDR3 has 16 residues. The CDR3 sequence is CASSLDPGSSYNEQFF. Written as DNA, the CDR3 is TGTGCCAGCAGCTTAGATCCCGGGAGCTCCTACAATGAGCAGTTCTTC.

This chain links TRBV7-9 with TRBJ2-3, with D hard to call. The CDR3 loop spans 12 amino acids. V was trimmed by 5 bases and J by 6 bases, leaving 9 bases between them. CDR1 is SEHNR and CDR2 is FQNEAQ in the germline V gene (reference sequence). The CDR3, as DNA: TGTGCCAGCAGCCACCCCGTGGATACGCAGTATTTT. It translates to CASSHPVDTQYF.

This sequence joins TRBV25-1 and TRBJ2-1; D is uncertain. Germline V CDR1 and CDR2: MGHDK, SYGVNS. The CDR3 runs to 11 residues. Trimming took 4 bases from V and 9 from J, leaving 7 bases between them. The CDR3 nucleotides read TGTGCCAGCAGTGGGGGTCTTGAGCAGTTCTTC. This sequence encodes CASSGGLEQFF.

This chain uses TRBV10-3 with TRBJ2-5; no reliable D call. V was shortened by 0 bases and J by 5 bases, with 4 bases between the two germline ends. Germline V lookup: CDR1 ENHRY, CDR2 SYGVKD. The CDR3 is 12 residues long. The DNA of the CDR3 is TGTGCCATCAGTGAGTCCGATGAGACCCAGTACTTC. As protein: CAISESDETQYF.

The rearrangement links TRBV2 to TRBJ2-5, with D possibly being TRBD1 or TRBD2 (5 bases each). Trimming removed 8 bases from V and 1 base from J, with 14 bases in between. The CDR3 spans 14 residues. CDR1 and CDR2 from the germline V gene are SNHLY and FYNNEI. The CDR3 nucleotides read TGTGCCAGCGGGATCCCTGGGGGCCAAGAGACCCAGTACTTC. The encoded protein is CASGIPGGQETQYF.

The chain combines TRBV9 with TRBJ2-3, with D perhaps TRBD2 (6 bases). V was cut by 1 base and J by 2 bases, with 11 bases left in between. This CDR3 has 15 residues. Germline V gene lookup returns CDR1 SGDLS and CDR2 YYNGEE. The CDR3 region has the DNA TGTGCCAGCAGCGTACAAGGCGGGGTCACAGATACGCAGTATTTT. This gives the protein CASSVQGGVTDTQYF.

This chain connects TRBV18 to TRBJ2-5; 10 bases map to TRBD2. Germline V gene lookup returns CDR1 KGHSH and CDR2 LQKENI. This CDR3 is built from 15 residues. Unmatched junction bases numbered 5, after V lost 2 bases and J lost 5 bases. As DNA, the CDR3 is TGTGCCAGCTCACCAGTCCTAGCGGGAGTGGAGACCCAGTACTTC. Its protein product is CASSPVLAGVETQYF.

CDR3 DNA: TGTGCCAGAAGCCCTAGAAGGGGGTCCTACAATGAGCAGTTCTTC. It specifies CARSPRRGSYNEQFF. The V and J genes are TRBV5-3 and TRBJ2-1; possible D gene TRBD1, 6 bases. TRBV5-3 is labeled an ORF, and its function is uncertain. The length of the CDR3 is 15 residues. Trimming pared 4 bases from V and 1 base from J, leaving 12 bases between.

V usage is TRBV7-4 and J usage is TRBJ2-2; D ambiguous. Between the trimmed V and J ends, which lost 6 bases and 5 bases, there was a span of 10 bases. The CDR3 spans 13 residues. CDR1 is SGHVT, CDR2 SQSDAQ, per germline. The CDR3 here is CASSFQSTGELFF. As DNA, the CDR3 is TGTGCCAGCAGTTTCCAGTCTACCGGGGAGCTGTTTTTT.

This clone turned up a few times. The V and J genes are TRBV25-1 and TRBJ1-5; D gene ambiguous. V lost 4 bases and J lost 6, with 7 bases in between. In germline, CDR1 is MGHDK, CDR2 SYGVNS. The CDR3 totals 12 residues. For the CDR3, the DNA is TGTGCCAGCAGTGGAGGTAGTCAGCCCCAGCATTTT. Encoded protein: CASSGGSQPQHF.

This clone has just a few counts. This rearrangement joins TRBV10-3 to TRBJ2-2; 8 nucleotides agree with TRBD1. CDR3 length: 14 amino acids. The V gene end was trimmed by 3 bases and the J gene end by 6 bases; junction bases not matched to a gene: 3. Per the germline V gene, CDR1 is ENHRY and CDR2 is SYGVKD. CDR3 in amino acids: CAISEDRGAGELFF. DNA for the CDR3: TGTGCCATCAGTGAAGACAGGGGTGCCGGGGAGCTGTTTTTT.

This chain connects TRBV10-3 to TRBJ2-7; 8 bases line up with TRBD1. CDR3 length: 13 amino acids. The germline V gene has CDR1 ENHRY and CDR2 SYGVKD. Trimming cost V 10 bases and J 1 base; bases outside gene matches: 6. CDR3 sequence: CATGTGMSYEQYF. DNA of the CDR3: TGTGCCACCGGGACAGGTATGTCCTACGAGCAGTACTTC.

V and J are TRBV7-2 and TRBJ2-7, with D perhaps being TRBD1 or TRBD2 (6 bases each). V was clipped by 4 bases and J by 0 bases, with 10 bases between them. CDR1 SGHTA and CDR2 FQGNSA come from the germline V gene. The CDR3 totals 14 residues. CDR3 DNA sequence: TGTGCCAGCAGCTCACAGGGAGGCTCCTACGAGCAGTACTTC. Amino acids: CASSSQGGSYEQYF.

V usage is TRBV9 and J usage is TRBJ2-1, with 7 bases fitting TRBD2. CDR1 is SGDLS, CDR2 YYNGEE, per germline. The CDR3 is 14 amino acids. The trim removed 0 bases at V and 7 bases at J, leaving 4 bases unmatched. As DNA, the CDR3 is TGTGCCAGCAGCGTAGCTTTCGGGAGGAATGAGCAGTTCTTC. This gives the protein CASSVAFGRNEQFF.